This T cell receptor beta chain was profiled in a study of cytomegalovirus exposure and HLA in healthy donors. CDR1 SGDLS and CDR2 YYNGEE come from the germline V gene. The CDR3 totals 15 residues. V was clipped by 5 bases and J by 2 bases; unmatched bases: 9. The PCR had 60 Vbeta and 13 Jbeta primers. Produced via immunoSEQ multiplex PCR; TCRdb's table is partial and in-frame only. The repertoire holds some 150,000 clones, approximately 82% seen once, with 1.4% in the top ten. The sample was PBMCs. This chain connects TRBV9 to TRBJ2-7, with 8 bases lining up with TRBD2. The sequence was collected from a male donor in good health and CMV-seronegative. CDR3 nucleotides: TGTGCCAGCAGTGATACGGGGGGGCCGGCCTACGAGCAGTACTTC. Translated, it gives CASSDTGGPAYEQYF.